A single sample is the source of the 14 T cell receptor beta chains below, sequenced in a study of PD-L1 blockade in urothelial cancer. Sequencing used immunoSEQ multiplex PCR; TCRdb keeps in-frame clones, though not all of them. Among 20,000 to 30,000 clones listed, roughly 84% were seen once. Sample: PBMCs, taken around atezolizumab (anti-PD-L1) treatment. The receptors come from a man aged 70-80 years with urothelial cancer.

The J gene is TRBJ2-1, the V gene TRBV19; maybe TRBD1 (5 bases). The CDR3 is 15 residues long. The V end lost 3 bases, the J end lost 0 bases, and 9 bases lay between the germline ends. Germline CDR1 and CDR2: LNHDA and SQIVND (reference sequence). The CDR3 region is CASSIDSASYNEQFF. CDR3 DNA: TGTGCCAGTAGTATTGACAGCGCCTCCTACAATGAGCAGTTCTTC.

The chain couples TRBV30 to TRBJ1-1, with TRBD1 identical over 8 bases. CDR3 size: 15 residues. CDR1 GTSNPN and CDR2 SVGIG come from the germline V gene (reference sequence). With V trimmed by 0 bases and J by 0 bases, 3 bases remained unmatched. The CDR3 bases are TGTGCCTGGAGTGTCAACAGGGGGTTGAACACTGAAGCTTTCTTT. It specifies CAWSVNRGLNTEAFF.

This rearrangement joins TRBV5-1 to TRBJ2-7; 11 nucleotides align to TRBD2. Trimming at V came to 4 bases and at J to 4 bases, leaving 7 bases not matched to a gene. CDR3 length equals 15 residues. Germline CDR1 and CDR2: SGHRS and YFSETQ. The CDR3 DNA reads TGCGCCAGCAGCGTACTGACTAGCGGGGTTTACGAGCAGTACTTC. Encoded protein: CASSVLTSGVYEQYF. Filled out from reference TRBV5-1 and TRBJ2-7, the complete variable domain reads KAGVTQTPRYLIKTRGQQVTLSCSPISGHRSVSWYQQTPGQGLQFLFEYFSETQRNKGNFPGRFSGRQFSNSRSEMNVSTLELGDSALYLCASSVLTSGVYEQYFGPGTRLTVT.

The chain carries TRBV30 and TRBJ1-2, with D perhaps TRBD1 (5 bases). CDR1 and CDR2 (germline): GTSNPN, SVGIG (reference sequence). The CDR3 contains 13 residues. Trimming removed 4 bases from V and 1 base from J, with 10 bases in between. CDR3 loop: CAWIRDFNYGYTF. DNA of the CDR3: TGTGCCTGGATACGGGACTTTAACTATGGCTACACCTTC.

The chain employs TRBV6-5 and TRBJ1-2, with D possibly TRBD1 on 5 matching bases. V dropped 4 bases and J dropped 3 bases, with 9 bases sitting between them. CDR3 size: 13 residues. Germline V gene lookup returns CDR1 MNHEY and CDR2 SVGAGI. For the CDR3, the DNA is TGTGCCAGCAGTTGGCAGGGTGACTATGGCTACACCTTC. Amino acid sequence: CASSWQGDYGYTF.

The V gene is TRBV9, the J gene TRBJ2-1; 8 nucleotides align to TRBD1. CDR3 size: 15 residues. V gave up 4 bases and J gave up 3 bases; unmatched junction bases: 6. Germline V CDR1 and CDR2: SGDLS, YYNGEE. CDR3 protein: CASSPTGGNYNEQFF. As DNA, the CDR3 is TGTGCCAGCAGCCCCACAGGGGGAAACTACAATGAGCAGTTCTTC.

This clone has just one count. V is TRBV10-3 and J is TRBJ2-1, with D possibly matching TRBD1 (6 bases). Trimming shortened V by 3 bases and J by 2 bases, and 11 bases separated the two germline ends. The V gene's germline CDR1 is ENHRY and CDR2 SYGVKD. CDR3 length: 15 amino acids. CDR3 protein: CAISEEGDAYNEQFF. The CDR3 DNA reads as TGTGCCATCAGTGAAGAGGGGGACGCCTACAATGAGCAGTTCTTC.

The chain combines TRBV7-8 with TRBJ2-7; TRBD1 agrees at 11 bases. The CDR3 length is 16 residues. Germline V gene data show CDR1 as SGHVS and CDR2 as FQNEAQ. V lost 2 bases, J lost 4 bases, and 7 bases stayed unmatched. DNA for the CDR3: TGTGCCAGCAGCTTACCCCGGGACAGGGGGACTTACGAGCAGTACTTC. Translated, it gives CASSLPRDRGTYEQYF.

The chain carries TRBV5-6 and TRBJ2-1; 14 nucleotides line up with TRBD2. V lost 4 bases to trimming and J lost 8 bases; unmatched junction nucleotides: 8. There are 16 residues in the CDR3. Germline CDR1 reads SGHDT; CDR2 reads YYEEEE. The CDR3 spells CASSGRLAGGYDEQFF. The CDR3 nucleotides are TGTGCCAGCAGCGGGAGACTAGCGGGAGGGTATGATGAGCAGTTCTTC.

The chain is built from TRBV6-6 and TRBJ2-3, with D unclear. Trimming took 8 bases from V and 2 from J, leaving 17 bases between them. Germline CDR1 reads MNHNY; CDR2 reads SVGAGI (reference sequence). This CDR3 region has 15 residues. The CDR3 sequence: CASAQTSSLTDTQYF. The CDR3 nucleotides are TGTGCCAGCGCTCAGACATCTTCCCTCACAGATACGCAGTATTTT.

This chain joins TRBV5-1 and TRBJ2-3; D is perhaps TRBD1 (5 bases). V dropped 0 bases and J dropped 3 bases, with 11 bases sitting between them. Germline values: CDR1 SGHRS, CDR2 YFSETQ. The CDR3 totals 15 residues. The DNA of the CDR3 is TGCGCCAGCAGCTTGGACCTAGGGGTTACAGATACGCAGTATTTT. This encodes CASSLDLGVTDTQYF. Filled out from reference TRBV5-1 and TRBJ2-3, the complete variable domain reads KAGVTQTPRYLIKTRGQQVTLSCSPISGHRSVSWYQQTPGQGLQFLFEYFSETQRNKGNFPGRFSGRQFSNSRSEMNVSTLELGDSALYLCASSLDLGVTDTQYFGPGTRLTVL.

This clone is a singleton in its sample. This chain links TRBV30 with TRBJ1-1, with 9 nucleotides matching TRBD1. The CDR3 loop spans 13 amino acids. The V gene's germline CDR1 is GTSNPN and CDR2 SVGIG (reference sequence). J lost 6 bases, V lost 3 bases, and 5 bases had no gene match. The CDR3 spells CAWSATGGPEAFF. As DNA, the CDR3 is TGTGCCTGGAGCGCGACAGGGGGGCCTGAAGCTTTCTTT.

This sequence joins TRBV27 and TRBJ1-1, with a possible D match to TRBD1 (6 bases). Germline CDR1 and CDR2: MNHEY and SMNVEV (reference sequence). The CDR3 spans 14 residues. Trimming shortened V by 3 bases and J by 4 bases, and 12 bases separated the two germline ends. The CDR3, as DNA: TGTGCCAGCAGTTTCAAACAGGGAACCACTGAAGCTTTCTTT. It yields the protein CASSFKQGTTEAFF.

V usage is TRBV11-2 and J usage is TRBJ2-1; TRBD2 aligns across 8 bases. V lost 10 bases, J lost 0 bases, and 11 bases stayed unmatched. Germline loops: CDR1 SGHAT, CDR2 FQNNGV. CDR3 size: 16 residues. In nucleotides, the CDR3 is TGTGCCACCACCCCCCTAGCGGGCAGCTCCTACAATGAGCAGTTCTTC. It yields the protein CATTPLAGSSYNEQFF.